This T cell receptor (beta chain) emerged from a study of spatial heterogeneity in lung cancer. Study-wide results and limits: Intratumoral expanded alpha and beta TCR counts were found to track tumor mutation counts. The counts of expanded TCRs, ubiquitous and regional, tracked ubiquitous and regional nonsynonymous mutations, respectively.

In the library, each TCR cDNA molecule bore its own unique molecular identifier. TCRdb passed the 5' RACE reads through MiXCR, listing each CDR3 protein once. The table shows about 9,500 distinct CDR3 sequences, with around 9.3% occurring only once. Specified time point: sample taken at primary tumor resection. Whole RNA from tumor, nontumor lung or frozen PBMC was sequenced unsorted. This clonotype was found many times. Antigen unknown. Germline assignment: CDR1 SGDLS and CDR2 YYNGEE. The CDR3 is 17 residues long. The V gene end was trimmed by 0 bases and the J gene end by 5 bases; junction bases not matched to a gene: 11.

V and J are TRBV9 and TRBJ2-5; 9 bases agree with TRBD2. The sequence was obtained from a female donor with early-stage non-small cell lung cancer. This specimen was lung tumor tissue, taken at surgery. The CDR3 sequence is CASSVARRAGGLETQYF. Written as DNA, the CDR3 is TGTGCCAGCAGCGTAGCCCGGAGAGCGGGGGGCTTGGAGACCCAGTACTTC.